The subject of this entry is one TCR beta chain. The CDR3 length is 18 residues. Germline V gene lookup returns CDR1 MGHRA and CDR2 YSYEKL. V dropped 3 bases and J dropped 1; count of bases not matched to a gene: 13. Each donor had approximately 10 milliliters of peripheral blood drawn. A J-beta primer mix and a sample-barcoded 5' primer were used in a second PCR of roughly 6 to 11 cycles. Each CDR3 protein is one row after TCRdb ran MiXCR on the 5' RACE reads. Of about 1 million distinct CDR3 sequences in the sample, under 55% were seen once. This sample stems from a study of blood T cells in healthy people across ages.

The rearrangement uses TRBV4-1 and TRBJ2-3, with 7 bases aligning to TRBD2. Sequencing was done on a sample of blood. The origin of this receptor is an older woman in good health. CDR3 bases: TGCGCCAGCAGCCAGGGACTTATCGGCGGGGGACGCACAGATACGCAGTATTTT. Protein product: CASSQGLIGGGRTDTQYF.